The rows below give T cell receptor beta chains drawn from one sample of a study of T cells in localized non-small cell lung cancer. Method: immunoSEQ multiplex PCR; TCRdb's copy keeps in-frame clones and lacks some. The repertoire holds under 50,000 clones, with approximately 80% as singletons. Sequenced here: peripheral blood mononuclear cells, sampled before any cancer treatment. These TCRs come from a man aged 40 to 75 with stage III lung adenocarcinoma. Each CDR3 is given with its conserved first and last residue. D genes are given only for firm matches. Where a row states a size, it is once, few, many or the class of an expanded clone; other rows omit it.

j_gene	d_gene	abundance	v_gene	CDR3nt	CDR3aa
TRBJ2-7	.	.	TRBV2	TGTGCCAGCAGTGCTACCTACGAGCAGTACTTC	CASSATYEQYF
TRBJ1-1	.	.	TRBV10-2	TGCGCCAGCAGTGAGAGGGGGGACACTGAAGCTTTCTTT	CASSERGDTEAFF
TRBJ2-7	.	.	TRBV7-2	TGTGCCAGCAGCTTACCCTGGAGCTACGAGCAGTACTTC	CASSLPWSYEQYF
TRBJ2-7	.	.	TRBV5-1	TGCGCCAGCAATTACGAGCAGTACTTC	CASNYEQYF
TRBJ2-1	.	.	TRBV4-1	TGCGCCAGCAGCCAAGTAAGAGGTCGGGGCTACAATGAGCAGTTCTTC	CASSQVRGRGYNEQFF
TRBJ2-7	TRBD1	.	TRBV5-4	TGTGCCAGCAGCCAGGACAGGGGTCGTACCTACGAGCAGTACTTC	CASSQDRGRTYEQYF
TRBJ2-1	.	.	TRBV11-2	TGTGCCAGCAGCTCCCGGGGCCGGGAAAATGAGCAGTTCTTC	CASSSRGRENEQFF
TRBJ2-7	.	.	TRBV13	TGTGCCAGCAGCTTGTCTAGCTACGAGCAGTACTTC	CASSLSSYEQYF
TRBJ2-7	TRBD1	.	TRBV30	TGTGCCTGGAGGGCAACAGGGGGCTCCTACGAGCAGTACTTC	CAWRATGGSYEQYF
TRBJ1-1	.	.	TRBV30	TGTGTCTGGAGTTCAGCGGTATTCGAAGCTTTCTTT	CVWSSAVFEAFF
TRBJ2-2	.	once	TRBV5-4	TGTGCCAGCAGCTTGGGGGGGTTCAACACCGGGGAGCTGTTTTTT	CASSLGGFNTGELFF
TRBJ2-7	.	once	TRBV30	TGTGCCTGGAGTGGGAGGTCAGCCTACGAGCAGTACTTC	CAWSGRSAYEQYF
TRBJ2-5	.	.	TRBV6-1	TGTGCCAGCATGGGAGCGCGGTACCAAGAGACCCAGTACTTC	CASMGARYQETQYF
TRBJ2-3	.	.	TRBV27	TGTGCCAGCAGTTGGCTGGACCGACGTGATACGCAGTATTTT	CASSWLDRRDTQYF
TRBJ2-5	.	.	TRBV5-1	TGCGCCAGCAGCTCCGGGACATTCCAAGAGACCCAGTACTTC	CASSSGTFQETQYF
TRBJ2-1	TRBD2	.	TRBV4-2	TGTGCCAGCAGCCCCGGGACTAGCGGGGACTCCTACAATGAGCAGTTCTTC	CASSPGTSGDSYNEQFF
TRBJ2-1	.	once	TRBV10-3	TGTGCCATCAGTGATTGGCGGGGTTTCAAAGATGTGCAGTTCTTC	CAISDWRGFKDVQFF
TRBJ2-2	.	.	TRBV2	TGTGCCAGCCCTAGCGTTAGAGGCCCCGGGGAGCTGTTTTTT	CASPSVRGPGELFF
TRBJ2-7	.	.	TRBV6-6	TGTGCCAGCAAGCCCCGGGACGGCCTCTACGAGCAGTACTTC	CASKPRDGLYEQYF
TRBJ1-1	.	.	TRBV30	TGTGCCTGGAGTGCCCGGGACATGAACACTGAAGCTTTCTTT	CAWSARDMNTEAFF
TRBJ2-5	.	few	TRBV6-6	TGTGCCAGCAGTTCTCGGGACGGCGTCCAAGAGACCCAGTACTTC	CASSSRDGVQETQYF
TRBJ1-2	TRBD1	.	TRBV7-2	TGTGCCAGCAGCCCGGACAGGGGGCGCAACTATGGCTACACCTTC	CASSPDRGRNYGYTF
TRBJ1-2	.	few	TRBV6-6	TGTGCCAGCAGCCCAGACCGATTCTCTAACTATGGCTACACCTTC	CASSPDRFSNYGYTF
TRBJ2-5	.	.	TRBV5-1	TGCGCCAGCAGCTTGGCGGGGAACCAAGAGACCCAGTACTTC	CASSLAGNQETQYF
TRBJ2-1	.	.	TRBV27	TGTGCCAGCAGACCACATCCCCGGGGGTACAATGAGCAGTTCTTC	CASRPHPRGYNEQFF
TRBJ2-5	TRBD2	.	TRBV11-2	TGTGCCAGCAGCTTTCCCATAGCGGGGGGGGAGGAGACCCAGTACTTC	CASSFPIAGGEETQYF
TRBJ1-2	TRBD1	.	TRBV6-6	TGTGCCAGCAGTCAGACAGGGGGCTTTTTCTATGGCTACACCTTC	CASSQTGGFFYGYTF
TRBJ2-7	TRBD2	once	TRBV19	TGTGCCAGTAGTATACGGGGGGTCTTCGAGCAGTACTTC	CASSIRGVFEQYF
TRBJ2-5	.	.	TRBV5-6	TGTGCCAGCATCTCTCCGGGGCAGGGCGGAGATGAGACCCAGTACTTC	CASISPGQGGDETQYF
TRBJ2-1	TRBD2	.	TRBV11-3	TGTGCCAGCAGCTTAGAAGCGGGGGACTACAATGAGCAGTTCTTC	CASSLEAGDYNEQFF
TRBJ2-2	.	few	TRBV2	TGTGCCAGCACCCAGGCCGTTCGCGGGGAGCTGTTTTTT	CASTQAVRGELFF
TRBJ2-3	.	.	TRBV5-8	TGTGCCAGCAGCTGGAGACTAGGGGATACGCAGTATTTT	CASSWRLGDTQYF
TRBJ1-2	.	.	TRBV30	TGTGCCTGGAGCCCGCTCCTGGACAGACGCGACTATGGCTACACCTTC	CAWSPLLDRRDYGYTF
TRBJ1-6	.	.	TRBV7-2	TGTGCCAGCAGTTCAGACGGAGATAATTCACCCCTCCACTTT	CASSSDGDNSPLHF
TRBJ1-1	TRBD1	.	TRBV6-5	TGTGCCAGCAGACAGGGGGAAAGCACTGAAGCTTTCTTT	CASRQGESTEAFF
TRBJ1-3	.	.	TRBV5-6	TGTGCCAGCAGCTTGGCCGGGGGGACTGGAAACACCATATATTTT	CASSLAGGTGNTIYF
TRBJ2-2	.	.	TRBV29-1	TGCAGCGTCCGGGTTATAAATACCGGGGAGCTGTTTTTT	CSVRVINTGELFF
TRBJ1-6	.	once	TRBV5-1	TGCGCCAGCAGCTTGGGGGGGAGCTCCTATAATTCACCCCTCCACTTT	CASSLGGSSYNSPLHF
TRBJ2-1	TRBD2	.	TRBV9	TGTGCCAGCAGCGTAAGACCGGGAGTAGCGGGGGGCCATGAGCAGTTCTTC	CASSVRPGVAGGHEQFF
TRBJ2-1	TRBD1	.	TRBV5-4	TGTGCCAGCAGCACCCAGCGGGGACAGGGGAATGAGCAGTTCTTC	CASSTQRGQGNEQFF
TRBJ2-1	.	.	TRBV5-1	TGCGCCAGCAGCTTGGGGGGGTACAATGAGCAGTTCTTC	CASSLGGYNEQFF
TRBJ1-2	.	few	TRBV4-1	TGCGCCAGCAGCCAAGATTTCAGGGGCGCCTATGGCTACACCTTC	CASSQDFRGAYGYTF
TRBJ2-1	TRBD1	once	TRBV6-1	TGTGCCAGCAGTGGGTGGACAGGGGGCATCAATGAGCAGTTCTTC	CASSGWTGGINEQFF
TRBJ1-1	TRBD1	.	TRBV7-9	TGTGCCAGCAGCTCCGACAGGGATAACGCTTTCTTT	CASSSDRDNAFF
TRBJ2-3	.	.	TRBV7-9	TGTGCCAGCAGCTCACGGACTGGCGGGAGCACAGATACGCAGTATTTT	CASSSRTGGSTDTQYF
TRBJ1-1	.	.	TRBV7-2	TGTGCCAGCAGCCGCCAGCCGAACACTGAAGCTTTCTTT	CASSRQPNTEAFF
TRBJ2-5	TRBD2	few	TRBV5-4	TGTGCCAGCAGCTTGGGACTAGCGGGGCAAGAGACCCAGTACTTC	CASSLGLAGQETQYF
TRBJ2-3	.	.	TRBV5-1	TGCGCCAGCAGCTCCGGGCCCCGCGGAGGTACGCAGTATTTT	CASSSGPRGGTQYF
TRBJ2-3	.	once	TRBV15	TGTGCCACCAGCAGAGATCTGGAAGATACGCAGTATTTT	CATSRDLEDTQYF
TRBJ2-5	.	.	TRBV9	TGTGCCAGCAGCGTCAGGGGTTTGGAGACCCAGTACTTC	CASSVRGLETQYF
TRBJ1-2	.	few	TRBV6-6	TGTGCCAGCAGTTACGGATTCGACAGGTTTGGCTACACCTTC	CASSYGFDRFGYTF
TRBJ1-6	.	.	TRBV14	TGTGCCAGCAGCCAAGGACAGTATAATTCACCCCTCCACTTT	CASSQGQYNSPLHF